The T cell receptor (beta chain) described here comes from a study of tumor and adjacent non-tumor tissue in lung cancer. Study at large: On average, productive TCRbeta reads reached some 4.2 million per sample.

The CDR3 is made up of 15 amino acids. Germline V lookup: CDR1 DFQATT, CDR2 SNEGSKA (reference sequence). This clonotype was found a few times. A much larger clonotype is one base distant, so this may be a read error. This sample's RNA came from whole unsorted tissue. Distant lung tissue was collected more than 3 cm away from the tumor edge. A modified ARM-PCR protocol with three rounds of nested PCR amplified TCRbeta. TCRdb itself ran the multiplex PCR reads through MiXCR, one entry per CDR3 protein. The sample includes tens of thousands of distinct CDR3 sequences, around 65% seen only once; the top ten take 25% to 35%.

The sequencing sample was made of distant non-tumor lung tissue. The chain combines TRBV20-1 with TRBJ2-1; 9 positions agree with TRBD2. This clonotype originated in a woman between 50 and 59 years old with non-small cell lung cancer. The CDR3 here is CSARDPLAGYNGQFF. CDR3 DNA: TGCAGTGCTAGAGATCCTCTAGCGGGGTACAATGGGCAGTTCTTC.